The 3 T cell receptor beta chains below were found in one sample sequenced in a study of T cell responses to AZD1222 COVID-19 vaccine. Profiling relied on immunoSEQ multiplex PCR, and the TCRdb table lists in-frame clones only, not all of them. The sample has 100,000 to 150,000 clones, roughly nine tenths seen once. The material sequenced was peripheral blood, taken on day 0 of AZD1222 vaccination. These receptors were taken from an adult in good health.

V is TRBV7-9 and J is TRBJ1-6, with TRBD1 matching over 10 bases. In germline, CDR1 is SEHNR, CDR2 FQNEAQ (reference sequence). This CDR3 region has 16 residues. Unmatched junction bases numbered 4, after V lost 1 base and J lost 7 bases. CDR3 protein: CASSLGQGAGNSPLHF. The CDR3 coding sequence is TGTGCCAGCAGCTTAGGACAGGGGGCGGGGAATTCACCCCTCCACTTT.

The chain is built from TRBV6-4 and TRBJ2-2; TRBD1 might be the D (5 bases). V was clipped by 5 bases and J by 3 bases, with 10 bases between them. The CDR3 sequence is 14 residues long. Germline-derived CDR1 and CDR2 are MRHNA and SNTAGT. CDR3 in DNA: TGTGCCAGCAGTTTACAGGAGTACACCGGGGAGCTGTTTTTT. Translation gives CASSLQEYTGELFF.

The chain combines TRBV7-9 with TRBJ2-1; 13 bases line up with TRBD2. Germline lookup yields CDR1 SEHNR and CDR2 FQNEAQ (reference sequence). V trimming: 5 bases; J trimming: 7 bases; junction bases outside the gene matches: 5. The CDR3 spans 15 residues. The CDR3 bases are TGTGCCAGCAGCGCCACGGGACTAGCGGGAAATGAGCAGTTCTTC. This translates into CASSATGLAGNEQFF.